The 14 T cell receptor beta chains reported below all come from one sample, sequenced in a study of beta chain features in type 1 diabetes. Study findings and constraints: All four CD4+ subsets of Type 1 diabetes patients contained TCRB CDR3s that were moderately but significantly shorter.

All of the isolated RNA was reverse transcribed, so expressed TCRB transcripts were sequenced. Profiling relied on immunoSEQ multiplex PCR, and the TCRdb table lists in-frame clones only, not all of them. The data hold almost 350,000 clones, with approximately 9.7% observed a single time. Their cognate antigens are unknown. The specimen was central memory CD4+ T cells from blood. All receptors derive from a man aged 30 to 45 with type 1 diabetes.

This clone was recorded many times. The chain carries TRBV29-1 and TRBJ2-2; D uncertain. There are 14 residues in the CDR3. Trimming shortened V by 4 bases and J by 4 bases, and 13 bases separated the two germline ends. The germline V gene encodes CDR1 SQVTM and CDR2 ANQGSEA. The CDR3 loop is CSVGEKLPTGELFF. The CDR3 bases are TGCAGCGTTGGCGAAAAACTACCCACCGGGGAGCTGTTTTTT.

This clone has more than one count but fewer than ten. This chain's CDR3 is CASSQDRGATRYEQYF. The DNA of the CDR3 is TGCGCCAGCAGCCAGGACAGGGGAGCTACGAGGTACGAGCAGTACTTC. The rearrangement uses TRBV4-1 and TRBJ2-7; 9 bases agree with TRBD1. Per germline, CDR1 MGHRA and CDR2 YSYEKL. The V segment lost 3 bases and the J segment 4 bases; nucleotides outside the gene matches: 10. There are 16 residues in the CDR3.

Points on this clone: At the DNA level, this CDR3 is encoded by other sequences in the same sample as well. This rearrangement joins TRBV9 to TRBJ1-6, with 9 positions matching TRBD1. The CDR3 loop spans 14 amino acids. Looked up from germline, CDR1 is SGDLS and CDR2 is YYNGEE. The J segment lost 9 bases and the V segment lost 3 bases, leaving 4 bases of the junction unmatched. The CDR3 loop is CASSAGQGRSPLHF. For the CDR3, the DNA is TGTGCCAGCAGCGCGGGACAGGGCCGTTCACCCCTCCACTTT.

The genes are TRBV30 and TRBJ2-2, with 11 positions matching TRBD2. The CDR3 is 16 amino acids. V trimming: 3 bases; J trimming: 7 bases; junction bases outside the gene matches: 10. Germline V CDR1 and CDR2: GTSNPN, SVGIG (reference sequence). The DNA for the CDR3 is TGTGCCTGGAGCGTACTAGCGGGGGCCCTCGGCGGGGAGCTGTTTTTT. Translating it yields CAWSVLAGALGGELFF.

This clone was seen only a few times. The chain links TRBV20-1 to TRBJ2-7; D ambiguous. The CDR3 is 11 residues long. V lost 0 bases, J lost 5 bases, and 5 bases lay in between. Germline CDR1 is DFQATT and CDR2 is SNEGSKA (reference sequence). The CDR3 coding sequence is TGCAGTGCTAGAGAGATCCACGAGCAGTACTTC. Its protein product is CSAREIHEQYF.

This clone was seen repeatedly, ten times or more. This CDR3 is CASSDTEGTIYF. DNA of the CDR3: TGTGCCAGCAGTGACACTGAGGGCACCATATATTTT. The V and J genes are TRBV2 and TRBJ1-3; no definite D call. Trimming stripped 3 bases from V and 9 bases from J, with 9 bases between. Germline CDR1 reads SNHLY; CDR2 reads FYNNEI. The CDR3 sequence is 12 residues long.

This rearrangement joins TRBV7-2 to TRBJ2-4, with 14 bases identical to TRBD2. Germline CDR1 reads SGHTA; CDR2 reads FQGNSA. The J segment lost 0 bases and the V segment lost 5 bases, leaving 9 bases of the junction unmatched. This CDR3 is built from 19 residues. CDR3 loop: CASSLLTSGGDIAKNIQYF. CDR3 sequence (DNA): TGTGCCAGCAGCCTCCTGACTAGCGGGGGGGACATAGCCAAAAACATTCAGTACTTC.

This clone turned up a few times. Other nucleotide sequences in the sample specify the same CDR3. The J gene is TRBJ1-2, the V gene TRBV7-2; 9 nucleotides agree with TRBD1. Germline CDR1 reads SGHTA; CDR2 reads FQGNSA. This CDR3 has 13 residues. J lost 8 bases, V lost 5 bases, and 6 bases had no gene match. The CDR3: CASSPGQGLGYTF. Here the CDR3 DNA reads TGTGCCAGCAGCCCAGGACAGGGGCTGGGCTACACCTTC.

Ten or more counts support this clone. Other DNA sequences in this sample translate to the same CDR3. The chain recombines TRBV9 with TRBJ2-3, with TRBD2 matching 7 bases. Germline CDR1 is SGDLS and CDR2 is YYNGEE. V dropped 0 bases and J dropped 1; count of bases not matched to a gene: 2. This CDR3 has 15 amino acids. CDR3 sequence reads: CASSVGLAGTDTQYF. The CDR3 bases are TGTGCCAGCAGCGTAGGACTAGCCGGCACAGATACGCAGTATTTT.

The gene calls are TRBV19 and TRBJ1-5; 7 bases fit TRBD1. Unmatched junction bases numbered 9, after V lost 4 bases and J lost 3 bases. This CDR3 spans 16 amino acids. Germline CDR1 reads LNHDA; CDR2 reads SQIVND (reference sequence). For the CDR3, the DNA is TGTGCCAGTAGTAAGATAGAGGGGGCGGCCAATCAGCCCCAGCATTTT. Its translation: CASSKIEGAANQPQHF.

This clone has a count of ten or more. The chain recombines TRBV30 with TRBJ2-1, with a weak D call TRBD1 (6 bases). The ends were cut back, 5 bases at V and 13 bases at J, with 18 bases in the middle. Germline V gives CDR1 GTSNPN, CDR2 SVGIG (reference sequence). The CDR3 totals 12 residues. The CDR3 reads CAWQGPGAIQFF. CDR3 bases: TGTGCCTGGCAGGGGCCTGGGGCGATTCAGTTCTTC. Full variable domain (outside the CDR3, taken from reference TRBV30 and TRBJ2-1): SQTIHQWPATLVQPVGSPLSLECTVEGTSNPNLYWYRQAAGRGLQLLFYSVGIGQISSEVPQNLSASRPQDRQFILSSKKLLLSDSGFYLCAWQGPGAIQFFGPGTRLTVL.

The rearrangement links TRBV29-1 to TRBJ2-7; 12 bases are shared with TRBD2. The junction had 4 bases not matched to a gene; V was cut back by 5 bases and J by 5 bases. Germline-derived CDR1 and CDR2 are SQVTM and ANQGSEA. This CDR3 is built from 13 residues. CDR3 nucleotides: TGCAGCGTTACTAGCGGGGGGCCCCACGAGCAGTACTTC. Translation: CSVTSGGPHEQYF.

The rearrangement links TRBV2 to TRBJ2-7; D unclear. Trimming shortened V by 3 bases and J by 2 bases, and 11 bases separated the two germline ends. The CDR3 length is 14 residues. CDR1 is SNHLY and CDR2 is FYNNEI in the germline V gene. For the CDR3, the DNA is TGTGCCAGCAGTGACGAAGCAGGTCCCTACGAGCAGTACTTC. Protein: CASSDEAGPYEQYF.

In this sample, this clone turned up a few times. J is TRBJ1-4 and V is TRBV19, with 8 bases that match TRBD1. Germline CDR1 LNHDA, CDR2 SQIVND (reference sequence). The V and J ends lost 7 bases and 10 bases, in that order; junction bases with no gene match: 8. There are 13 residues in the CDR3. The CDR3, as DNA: TGTGCCAGTAAGGAGACAGGGGATGGAAAACTGTTTTTT. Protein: CASKETGDGKLFF.